Each of the 18 T cell receptor beta chains below was sequenced from the same sample in a study of Ad26.COV2.S vaccination and SARS-CoV-2 variants (dated by TCRdb to the early 2020s). The treatment or condition label on this specimen signifies: roughly 20 received Ad26.COV2.S at low or high dose, single or two shots; roughly 5 received placebo; per-sample allocation not given. For vaccine and placebo recipients, repertoires were sequenced using samples collected on day 63 after the first injection. Libraries came from the immunoSEQ multiplex PCR assay. This is the immuneACCESS table as TCRdb keeps it, with only in-frame sequences that have V and J called. A part of the clones is gone; compared with another copy, unresolved V genes explain less than half, and the rest is unexplained. In all, the sample holds 300,000 to 400,000 clones, and 88% of those were seen once. The top ten constitute roughly 6% of the sample.

Sequencing was performed on peripheral blood, taken in a trial of Ad26.COV2.S vaccine versus placebo. The receptors here all came from a person between 18 and 59 years old who received the Ad26.COV2.S COVID-19 vaccine or a placebo.

The V and J genes are TRBV10-3 and TRBJ1-5; 8 positions agree with TRBD1. The CDR3 covers 14 residues. Germline CDR1 reads ENHRY; CDR2 reads SYGVKD. V lost 10 bases and J lost 3; bases outside the gene matches: 8. CDR3 nucleotide sequence: TGTGCCACCTGGACAGGGTATAACAATCAGCCCCAGCATTTT. Its translation is CATWTGYNNQPQHF.

V is TRBV28 and J is TRBJ1-3; TRBD1 aligns across 9 bases. The CDR3 is made up of 15 amino acids. The germline V gene encodes CDR1 MDHEN and CDR2 SYDVKM. Trimming cost V 2 bases and J 6 bases; bases outside gene matches: 5. The CDR3: CASSLVQGALNTIYF. As DNA, the CDR3 is TGTGCCAGCAGTTTAGTACAGGGGGCGCTAAACACCATATATTTT. Drawing the rest from reference TRBV28 and TRBJ1-3, the complete variable domain is DVKVTQSSRYLVKRTGEKVFLECVQDMDHENMFWYRQDPGLGLRLIYFSYDVKMKEKGDIPEGYSVSREKKERFSLILESASTNQTSMYLCASSLVQGALNTIYFGEGSWLTVV.

The rearrangement joins TRBV7-9 to TRBJ1-1, with 7 bases that match TRBD1. The germline V gene has CDR1 SEHNR and CDR2 FQNEAQ (reference sequence). V lost 7 bases to trimming and J lost 1 base; unmatched junction nucleotides: 9. CDR3 length: 15 residues. The CDR3 DNA reads as TGTGCCAGCACCCCCCCCGGGACAGAGAACACTGAAGCTTTCTTT. Translating it yields CASTPPGTENTEAFF.

This chain links TRBV16 with TRBJ1-5, with no clear D. Germline CDR1 KGHSY, CDR2 FQNENV. This CDR3 comprises 16 residues. V lost 0 bases, J lost 0 bases, and 9 bases lay in between. CDR3 protein: CASSQSEGHSNQPQHF. As DNA, the CDR3 is TGTGCCAGCAGCCAATCGGAGGGTCATAGCAATCAGCCCCAGCATTTT.

The V call is TRBV7-2, the J call TRBJ2-3; possibly TRBD2 for D (6 bases). Trimming took off 3 bases at V and 2 bases at J, with 12 bases between the two ends. This CDR3 has 15 residues. Germline CDR1 and CDR2: SGHTA and FQGNSA. CDR3 residues: CASSFQGGNTDTQYF. For the CDR3, the DNA is TGTGCCAGCAGCTTTCAGGGAGGAAACACAGATACGCAGTATTTT.

The V and J genes are TRBV4-3 and TRBJ2-1; D not resolved. This CDR3 comprises 14 residues. Germline lookup yields CDR1 LGHNA and CDR2 YSLEER. Trimming took off 0 bases at V and 2 bases at J, with 5 bases between the two ends. Written as DNA, the CDR3 is TGCGCCAGCAGCCAAGAGGGCACCTACAATGAGCAGTTCTTC. This gives the protein CASSQEGTYNEQFF.

This chain connects TRBV27 to TRBJ1-2; 7 nucleotides line up with TRBD1. The junction had 3 bases not matched to a gene; V was cut back by 5 bases and J by 3 bases. Germline V lookup: CDR1 MNHEY, CDR2 SMNVEV (reference sequence). This CDR3 is built from 13 residues. In nucleotides, the CDR3 is TGTGCCAGCAGTATAGGGGGCGACTATGGCTACACCTTC. This gives the protein CASSIGGDYGYTF.

V usage is TRBV27 and J usage is TRBJ1-2, with D maybe TRBD1 (6 bases). This CDR3 comprises 14 residues. V lost 3 bases and J 8 bases, leaving 16 bases between the germline ends. The germline V gene encodes CDR1 MNHEY and CDR2 SMNVEV (reference sequence). CDR3 bases: TGTGCCAGCAGTTTTACGGGGGCGTTCGAGGGCTACACCTTC. Amino acids: CASSFTGAFEGYTF.

This chain joins TRBV19 and TRBJ1-1, with D perhaps matching TRBD1 (6 bases). Trimming took off 0 bases at V and 5 bases at J, with 13 bases between the two ends. The germline V gene encodes CDR1 LNHDA and CDR2 SQIVND (reference sequence). This CDR3 contains 15 residues. The chain's CDR3 is CASSIDAGELTEAFF. The DNA for the CDR3 is TGTGCCAGTAGTATAGACGCAGGGGAATTAACTGAAGCTTTCTTT.

In its sample, this clone was seen once. CDR3 sequence reads: CASSVGVDTSSGNTIYF. In DNA, the CDR3 is TGTGCCAGCAGCGTAGGAGTAGACACGAGCTCTGGAAACACCATATATTTT. The genes are TRBV9 and TRBJ1-3; the D is unclear. This CDR3 has 17 residues. Trimming took off 0 bases at V and 0 bases at J, with 13 bases between the two ends. Germline V CDR1 and CDR2: SGDLS, YYNGEE.

The chain recombines TRBV6-2 or TRBV6-3 with TRBJ1-4, with TRBD1 matching 7 bases. Germline assignment: CDR1 MNHEY and CDR2 SVGEGT. The CDR3 is made up of 13 amino acids. Trimming took 2 bases from V and 10 from J; bases not matched to a gene: 4. The CDR3 spells CASSYPTGVKLFF. The CDR3, as DNA: TGTGCCAGCAGTTACCCTACAGGGGTAAAACTGTTTTTT.

This clone was recorded a few times. The J gene is TRBJ2-7, the V gene TRBV4-1, with 7 bases lining up with TRBD2. The trim removed 0 bases at V and 1 base at J, leaving 6 bases unmatched. Germline loops: CDR1 MGHRA, CDR2 YSYEKL. This CDR3 region has 16 residues. Here the CDR3 reads CASSQDLTGLSYEQYF. CDR3 coding DNA: TGCGCCAGCAGCCAAGATTTAACGGGACTATCCTACGAGCAGTACTTC.

The rearrangement links TRBV30 to TRBJ2-1; 8 bases align to TRBD1. V shed 5 bases and J 4 bases; nucleotides not matched to a gene: 4. The CDR3 runs to 13 residues. The germline CDR1 and CDR2 sequences are GTSNPN and SVGIG (reference sequence). The chain's CDR3 is CAWDRGPYNEQFF. The CDR3 coding sequence is TGTGCCTGGGACAGGGGACCATACAATGAGCAGTTCTTC. The whole variable domain, remainder taken from reference TRBV30 and TRBJ2-1, is SQTIHQWPATLVQPVGSPLSLECTVEGTSNPNLYWYRQAAGRGLQLLFYSVGIGQISSEVPQNLSASRPQDRQFILSSKKLLLSDSGFYLCAWDRGPYNEQFFGPGTRLTVL.

V and J are TRBV12-5 and TRBJ1-1, with D perhaps matching TRBD1 (5 bases). CDR1 is LGHNT and CDR2 is FRNRAP in the germline V gene. V was trimmed by 4 bases and J by 5 bases, leaving 11 bases between them. The CDR3 totals 13 residues. CDR3 bases: TGTGCTAGTGGTTCCGGGGACGGAACTGAAGCTTTCTTT. This codes for CASGSGDGTEAFF.

This clone was seen a single time. The chain couples TRBV12-3 or TRBV12-4 to TRBJ2-7; 7 nucleotides match TRBD2. The CDR3 consists of 13 residues. Losses at the gene ends were 6 bases for V and 2 bases for J; bases not matched to a gene: 4. DNA of the CDR3: TGTGCCAGCAGCCCGGGGGGAACCTACGAGCAGTACTTC. It translates to CASSPGGTYEQYF.

The genes are TRBV3-1 (or the pseudogene TRBV3-2) and TRBJ1-3; 8 positions agree with TRBD1. The CDR3 spans 15 residues. J gave up 4 bases and V 2 bases, and 4 bases lay outside the gene matches. Germline CDR1 LGHDT, CDR2 YNNKEL (reference sequence). The CDR3: CASSQNRGSGNTIYF. In DNA form, the CDR3 reads TGTGCCAGCAGCCAAAACAGGGGGTCAGGAAACACCATATATTTT.

The chain carries TRBV6-5 and TRBJ1-1, with TRBD1 as a possible D gene (5 bases). Trimming pared 8 bases from V and 4 bases from J, leaving 14 bases between. There are 13 residues in the CDR3. From germline, CDR1 is MNHEY and CDR2 SVGAGI. CDR3 sequence reads: CASEGTASTEAFF. For the CDR3, the DNA is TGTGCCAGCGAGGGGACTGCCAGCACTGAAGCTTTCTTT.

The chain uses TRBV9 and TRBJ1-2, with no clear D. Germline-derived CDR1 and CDR2 are SGDLS and YYNGEE. The CDR3 runs 15 residues. Trimming took off 4 bases at V and 8 bases at J, with 21 bases between the two ends. The CDR3 spells CASSSVGQAVRGYTF. CDR3 DNA: TGTGCCAGCAGCTCAGTTGGGCAGGCAGTGCGGGGCTACACCTTC.